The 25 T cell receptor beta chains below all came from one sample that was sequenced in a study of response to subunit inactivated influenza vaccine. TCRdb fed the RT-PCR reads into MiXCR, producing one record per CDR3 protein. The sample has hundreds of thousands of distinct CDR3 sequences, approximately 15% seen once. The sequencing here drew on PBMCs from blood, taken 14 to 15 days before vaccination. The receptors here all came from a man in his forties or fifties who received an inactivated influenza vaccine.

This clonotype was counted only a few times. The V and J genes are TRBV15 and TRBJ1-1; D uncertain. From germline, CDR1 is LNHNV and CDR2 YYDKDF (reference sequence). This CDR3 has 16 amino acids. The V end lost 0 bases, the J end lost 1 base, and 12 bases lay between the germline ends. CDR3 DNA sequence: TGTGCCACCAGCAGAGATCTAAAGGTGCCGAACACTGAAGCTTTCTTT. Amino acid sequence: CATSRDLKVPNTEAFF. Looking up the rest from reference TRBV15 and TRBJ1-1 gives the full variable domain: DAMVIQNPRYQVTQFGKPVTLSCSQTLNHNVMYWYQQKSSQAPKLLFHYYDKDFNNEADTPDNFQSRRPNTSFCFLDIRSPGLGDTAMYLCATSRDLKVPNTEAFFGQGTRLTVV.

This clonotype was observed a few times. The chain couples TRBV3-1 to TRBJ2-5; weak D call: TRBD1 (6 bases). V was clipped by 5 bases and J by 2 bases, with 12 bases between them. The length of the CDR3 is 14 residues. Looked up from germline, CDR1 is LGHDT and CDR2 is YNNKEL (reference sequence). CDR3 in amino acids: CASSAGERQETQYF. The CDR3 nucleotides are TGTGCCAGCAGCGCAGGGGAACGGCAAGAGACCCAGTACTTC.

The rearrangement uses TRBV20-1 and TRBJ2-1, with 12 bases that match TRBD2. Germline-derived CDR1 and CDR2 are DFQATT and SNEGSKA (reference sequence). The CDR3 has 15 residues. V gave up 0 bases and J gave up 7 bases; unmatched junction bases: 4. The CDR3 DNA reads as TGCAGTGCTAGAGATCTAGCGGGAGGGAGGAATGAGCAGTTCTTC. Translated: CSARDLAGGRNEQFF.

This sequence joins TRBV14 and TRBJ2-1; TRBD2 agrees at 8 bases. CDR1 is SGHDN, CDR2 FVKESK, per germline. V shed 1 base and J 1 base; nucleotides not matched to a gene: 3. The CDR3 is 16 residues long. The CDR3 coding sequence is TGTGCCAGCAGCCAAGTCGGGGGGGTTTCCTACAATGAGCAGTTCTTC. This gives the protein CASSQVGGVSYNEQFF. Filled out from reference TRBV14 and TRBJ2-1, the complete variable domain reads EAGVTQFPSHSVIEKGQTVTLRCDPISGHDNLYWYRRVMGKEIKFLLHFVKESKQDESGMPNNRFLAERTGGTYSTLKVQPAELEDSGVYFCASSQVGGVSYNEQFFGPGTRLTVL.

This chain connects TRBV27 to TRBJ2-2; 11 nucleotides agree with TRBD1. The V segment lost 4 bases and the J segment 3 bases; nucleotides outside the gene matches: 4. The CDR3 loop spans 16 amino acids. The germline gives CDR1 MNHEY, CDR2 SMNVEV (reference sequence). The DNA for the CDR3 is TGTGCCAGCAGTTCCCGGGACAGGGGGTACACCGGGGAGCTGTTTTTT. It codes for CASSSRDRGYTGELFF.

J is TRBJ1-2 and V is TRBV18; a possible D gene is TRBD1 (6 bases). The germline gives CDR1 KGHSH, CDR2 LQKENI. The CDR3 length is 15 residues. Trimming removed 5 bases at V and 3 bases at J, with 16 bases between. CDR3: CASSARTAEYYGYTF. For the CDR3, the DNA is TGTGCCAGCTCAGCCAGGACAGCGGAATACTATGGCTACACCTTC.

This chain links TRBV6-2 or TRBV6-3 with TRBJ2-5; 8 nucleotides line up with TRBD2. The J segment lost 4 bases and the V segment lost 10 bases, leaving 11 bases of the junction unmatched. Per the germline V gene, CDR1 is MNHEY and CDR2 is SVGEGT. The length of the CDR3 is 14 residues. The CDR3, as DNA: TGTGCCACCAAGGACGGGGCGGGAGGAGAGACCCAGTACTTC. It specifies CATKDGAGGETQYF.

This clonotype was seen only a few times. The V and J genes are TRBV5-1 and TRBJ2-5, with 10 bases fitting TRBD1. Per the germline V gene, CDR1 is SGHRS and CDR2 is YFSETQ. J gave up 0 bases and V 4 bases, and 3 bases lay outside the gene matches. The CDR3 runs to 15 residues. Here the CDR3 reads CASSIGTGDQETQYF. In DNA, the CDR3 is TGCGCCAGCAGCATCGGGACAGGGGACCAAGAGACCCAGTACTTC.

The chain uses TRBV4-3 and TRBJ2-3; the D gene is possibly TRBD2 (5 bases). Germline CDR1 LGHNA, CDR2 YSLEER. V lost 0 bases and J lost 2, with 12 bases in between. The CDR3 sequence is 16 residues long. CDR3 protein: CASSQDERLYTDTQYF. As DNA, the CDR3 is TGCGCCAGCAGCCAAGACGAGCGGCTATACACAGATACGCAGTATTTT.

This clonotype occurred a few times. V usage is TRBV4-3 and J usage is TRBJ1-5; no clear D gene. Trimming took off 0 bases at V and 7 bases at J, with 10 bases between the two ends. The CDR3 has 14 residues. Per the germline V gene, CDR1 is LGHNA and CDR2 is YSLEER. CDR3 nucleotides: TGCGCCAGCAGCCAAGACCTCCTACTGCAGCCCCAGCATTTT. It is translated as CASSQDLLLQPQHF.

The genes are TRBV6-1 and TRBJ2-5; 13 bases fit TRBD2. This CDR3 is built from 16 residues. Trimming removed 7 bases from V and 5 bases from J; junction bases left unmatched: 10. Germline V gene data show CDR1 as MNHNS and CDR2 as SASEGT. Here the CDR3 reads CASTLLAGGPRETQYF. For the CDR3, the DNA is TGTGCCAGCACCCTACTAGCGGGGGGGCCCCGGGAGACCCAGTACTTC.

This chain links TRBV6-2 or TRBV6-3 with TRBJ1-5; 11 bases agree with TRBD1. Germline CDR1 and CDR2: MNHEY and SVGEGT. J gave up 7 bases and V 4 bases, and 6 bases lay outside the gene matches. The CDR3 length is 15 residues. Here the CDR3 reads CASSSGQGVGQPQHF. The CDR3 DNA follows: TGTGCCAGCAGTTCGGGACAGGGGGTTGGACAGCCCCAGCATTTT.

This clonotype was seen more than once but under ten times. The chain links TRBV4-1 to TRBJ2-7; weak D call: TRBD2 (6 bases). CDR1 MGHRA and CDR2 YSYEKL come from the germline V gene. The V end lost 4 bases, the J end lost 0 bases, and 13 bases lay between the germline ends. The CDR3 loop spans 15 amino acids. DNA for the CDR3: TGCGCCAGCAGCCGGGGACTGCCTGACTCCTACGAGCAGTACTTC. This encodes CASSRGLPDSYEQYF.

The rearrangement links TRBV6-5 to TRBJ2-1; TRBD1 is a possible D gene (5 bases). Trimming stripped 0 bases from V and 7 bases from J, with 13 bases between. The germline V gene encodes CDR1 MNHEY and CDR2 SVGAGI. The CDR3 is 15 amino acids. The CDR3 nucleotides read TGTGCCAGCAGTTACTCGAGTAACAGGCTTAATGAGCAGTTCTTC. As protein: CASSYSSNRLNEQFF.

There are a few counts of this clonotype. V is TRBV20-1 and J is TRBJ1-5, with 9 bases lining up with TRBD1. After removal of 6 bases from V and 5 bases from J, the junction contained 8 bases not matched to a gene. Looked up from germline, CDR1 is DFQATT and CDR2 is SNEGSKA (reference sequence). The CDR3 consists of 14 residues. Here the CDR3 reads CSASTGTGYQPQHF. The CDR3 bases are TGCAGTGCGAGTACCGGGACAGGGTATCAGCCCCAGCATTTT.

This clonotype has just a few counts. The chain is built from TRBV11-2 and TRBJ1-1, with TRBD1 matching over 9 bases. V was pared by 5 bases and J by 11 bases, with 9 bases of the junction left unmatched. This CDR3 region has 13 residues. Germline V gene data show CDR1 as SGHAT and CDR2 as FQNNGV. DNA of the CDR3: TGTGCCAGCAGCCTTGCAACAGGGGGCCGGGCTTTCTTT. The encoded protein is CASSLATGGRAFF. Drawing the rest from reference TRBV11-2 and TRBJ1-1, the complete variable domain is EAGVAQSPRYKIIEKRQSVAFWCNPISGHATLYWYQQILGQGPKLLIQFQNNGVVDDSQLPKDRFSAERLKGVDSTLKIQPAKLEDSAVYLCASSLATGGRAFFGQGTRLTVV.

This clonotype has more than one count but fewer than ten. CDR3 residues: CASSYSGGVRQGSNQPQHF. DNA for the CDR3: TGTGCCAGCAGTTACTCGGGGGGGGTTCGACAGGGGAGCAATCAGCCCCAGCATTTT. The chain joins TRBV6-5 to TRBJ1-5, with 8 bases aligning to TRBD1. The CDR3 totals 19 residues. Losses at the gene ends were 0 bases for V and 1 base for J; bases not matched to a gene: 11. The V gene's germline CDR1 is MNHEY and CDR2 SVGAGI.

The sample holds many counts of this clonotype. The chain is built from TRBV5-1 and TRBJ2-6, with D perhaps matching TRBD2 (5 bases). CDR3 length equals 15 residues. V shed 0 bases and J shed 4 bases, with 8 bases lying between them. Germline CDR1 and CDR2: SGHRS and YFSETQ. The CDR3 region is CASSLVGVGANVLTF. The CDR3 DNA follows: TGCGCCAGCAGCTTGGTCGGGGTCGGGGCCAACGTCCTGACTTTC. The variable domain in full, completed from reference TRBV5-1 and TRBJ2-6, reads KAGVTQTPRYLIKTRGQQVTLSCSPISGHRSVSWYQQTPGQGLQFLFEYFSETQRNKGNFPGRFSGRQFSNSRSEMNVSTLELGDSALYLCASSLVGVGANVLTFGAGSRLTVL.

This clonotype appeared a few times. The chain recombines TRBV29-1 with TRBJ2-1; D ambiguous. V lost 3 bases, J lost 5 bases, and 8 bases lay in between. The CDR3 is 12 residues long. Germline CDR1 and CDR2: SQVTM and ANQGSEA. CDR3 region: CSVEVRDNEQFF. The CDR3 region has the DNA TGCAGCGTTGAGGTTCGGGACAATGAGCAGTTCTTC.

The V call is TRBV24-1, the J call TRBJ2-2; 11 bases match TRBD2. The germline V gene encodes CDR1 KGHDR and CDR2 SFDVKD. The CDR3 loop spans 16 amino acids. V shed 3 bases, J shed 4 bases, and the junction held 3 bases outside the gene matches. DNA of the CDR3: TGTGCCACCAGTGATCTAGCGGGAGGAGTCACCGGGGAGCTGTTTTTT. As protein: CATSDLAGGVTGELFF.

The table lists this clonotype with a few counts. DNA of the CDR3: TGTGCCAGCAGTGTCGGACAGGGGTATCAGCCCCAGCATTTT. It yields the protein CASSVGQGYQPQHF. The V call is TRBV2, the J call TRBJ1-5; 9 bases line up with TRBD1. This CDR3 is 14 amino acids long. The V and J ends lost 4 bases and 5 bases, in that order; junction bases with no gene match: 3. Germline-derived CDR1 and CDR2 are SNHLY and FYNNEI.

The CDR3 spells CASSLTWGLNSPLHF. In DNA, the CDR3 is TGTGCCAGCAGTTTAACTTGGGGATTAAATTCACCCCTCCACTTT. The chain joins TRBV27 to TRBJ1-6; D is undetermined. Germline assignment: CDR1 MNHEY and CDR2 SMNVEV (reference sequence). This CDR3 contains 15 residues. Trimming took off 2 bases at V and 7 bases at J, with 12 bases between the two ends.

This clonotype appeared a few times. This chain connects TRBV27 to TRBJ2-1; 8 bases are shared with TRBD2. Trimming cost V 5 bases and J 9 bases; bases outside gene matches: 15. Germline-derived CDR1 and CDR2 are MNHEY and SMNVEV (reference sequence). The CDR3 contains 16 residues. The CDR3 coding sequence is TGTGCCAGCAGTCACCTTTATGCGGGGGGCGAAGGTGAGCAGTTCTTC. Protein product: CASSHLYAGGEGEQFF.

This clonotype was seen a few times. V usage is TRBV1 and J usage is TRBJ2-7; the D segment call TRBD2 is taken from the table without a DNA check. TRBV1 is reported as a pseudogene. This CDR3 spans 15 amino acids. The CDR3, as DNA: TGCACCAGCAGCCACCCGACTAGCGGGAGGCGGGAGCAGTACTTC. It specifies CTSSHPTSGRREQYF.

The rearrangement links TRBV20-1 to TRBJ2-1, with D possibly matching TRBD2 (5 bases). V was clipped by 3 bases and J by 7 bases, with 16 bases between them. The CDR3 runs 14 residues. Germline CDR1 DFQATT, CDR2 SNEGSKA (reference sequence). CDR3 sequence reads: CSASSGSSLNEQFF. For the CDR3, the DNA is TGCAGTGCTAGTTCTGGGAGTTCTCTGAATGAGCAGTTCTTC.